A single sample is the source of the 14 T cell receptor beta chains below, sequenced in a study of OX40 agonist ivuxolimab in advanced cancers. Profiled with immunoSEQ multiplex PCR; TCRdb holds only in-frame clones, not every one. The repertoire has 75,000 to 80,000 clones, about 90% of them found once; the top ten carry roughly 0.54%. Sequenced material: CD4+ or CD8+ T cells sorted from blood, taken in a trial of the OX40 agonist ivuxolimab. Every receptor here comes from an adult with an advanced solid tumor such as melanoma, head and neck, liver or kidney cancer.

The chain employs TRBV6-5 and TRBJ1-2; possibly TRBD1 for D (5 bases). V lost 7 bases, J lost 7 bases, and 19 bases lay in between. The V gene's germline CDR1 is MNHEY and CDR2 SVGAGI. The CDR3 totals 14 residues. CDR3 DNA: TGTGCCAGCACCCCGAGGTCCAGGGCAGGTGGCTACACCTTC. Translated: CASTPRSRAGGYTF.

CDR3 sequence (DNA): TGCGCCAGCAGCCCTAGCGATGGCACAGATACGCAGTATTTT. This gives the protein CASSPSDGTDTQYF. V gene TRBV5-1 combines with J gene TRBJ2-3; maybe TRBD2 (6 bases). The CDR3 sequence is 14 residues long. With 4 bases removed from V and 1 base from J, the gap between germline ends came to 10 bases. Germline CDR1 reads SGHRS; CDR2 reads YFSETQ. Together with reference TRBV5-1 and TRBJ2-3, the CDR3 gives the full variable domain: KAGVTQTPRYLIKTRGQQVTLSCSPISGHRSVSWYQQTPGQGLQFLFEYFSETQRNKGNFPGRFSGRQFSNSRSEMNVSTLELGDSALYLCASSPSDGTDTQYFGPGTRLTVL.

The rearrangement uses TRBV11-2 and TRBJ1-5; D is undetermined. This CDR3 is 14 amino acids long. The V gene's germline CDR1 is SGHAT and CDR2 FQNNGV. Trimming left V 5 bases short and J 5 bases short, with 13 bases between. CDR3: CASSQTASDQPQHF. CDR3 sequence (DNA): TGTGCCAGCAGCCAAACGGCCTCAGATCAGCCCCAGCATTTT.

This chain connects TRBV7-8 to TRBJ1-3; D is ambiguous. V lost 1 base and J lost 2, with 15 bases in between. The CDR3 has 17 residues. CDR1 is SGHVS, CDR2 FQNEAQ, per germline. In nucleotides, the CDR3 is TGTGCCAGCAGCTTAGTAGGAGCCCCCACCACTGGAAACACCATATATTTT. Protein sequence: CASSLVGAPTTGNTIYF.

The chain carries TRBV4-3 and TRBJ1-2; the match to TRBD1 covers 8 bases. There are 13 residues in the CDR3. V lost 4 bases and J lost 7; bases outside the gene matches: 5. In germline, CDR1 is LGHNA, CDR2 YSLEER. The chain's CDR3 is CASSPYRGGGYTF. DNA of the CDR3: TGCGCCAGCAGCCCGTACAGGGGGGGTGGCTACACCTTC.

This chain links TRBV10-2 with TRBJ2-7, with 9 bases aligning to TRBD2. V was clipped by 4 bases and J by 0 bases; unmatched bases: 7. The germline V gene has CDR1 WSHSY and CDR2 SAAADI. This CDR3 comprises 16 residues. CDR3 loop: CASSGSSGALSYEQYF. The CDR3 nucleotides are TGCGCCAGCAGTGGGTCTAGCGGGGCTCTCTCCTACGAGCAGTACTTC.

The chain uses TRBV19 and TRBJ1-1; possibly TRBD1 for D (6 bases). The CDR3 loop spans 15 amino acids. V was pared by 2 bases and J by 0 bases, with 10 bases between. Per germline, CDR1 LNHDA and CDR2 SQIVND (reference sequence). This CDR3 reads CASSISGALNTEAFF. The CDR3 DNA reads as TGTGCCAGTAGTATATCAGGGGCTCTGAACACTGAAGCTTTCTTT.

V usage is TRBV7-6 and J usage is TRBJ2-1; no firm D call. This CDR3 is built from 12 residues. Germline CDR1 reads SGHVS; CDR2 reads FNYEAQ. The V gene lost 6 bases and the J gene lost 7 bases, with 10 bases spanning the gap. This CDR3 is CASSRTENEQFF. The CDR3 nucleotides read TGTGCCAGCAGTAGAACAGAAAATGAGCAGTTCTTC.

The chain couples TRBV30 to TRBJ1-3, with 7 bases identical to TRBD1. J gave up 4 bases and V 2 bases, and 5 bases lay outside the gene matches. The CDR3 is 14 amino acids. The germline V gene encodes CDR1 GTSNPN and CDR2 SVGIG (reference sequence). CDR3 in amino acids: CAWSPTGIGNTIYF. As DNA, the CDR3 is TGTGCCTGGAGTCCGACAGGGATAGGAAACACCATATATTTT.

The chain has TRBV7-2 and TRBJ1-1; TRBD1 matches 9 bases. This CDR3 is built from 12 residues. The V segment lost 5 bases and the J segment 11 bases; nucleotides outside the gene matches: 6. Germline values: CDR1 SGHTA, CDR2 FQGNSA. CDR3: CASSRTGGAAFF. DNA of the CDR3: TGTGCCAGCAGCCGAACAGGGGGCGCGGCTTTCTTT.

Worth noting for this clone: A junction end diverges from the germline sequence, so it may reflect a read error. The chain couples TRBV5-4 to TRBJ2-1; D not certain. This CDR3 has 11 residues. CDR1 is SGHNT and CDR2 is YYREEE in the germline V gene (reference sequence). The CDR3 here is CASSLNSELFF. In DNA, the CDR3 is TGTGCCAGCAGCTTGAACTCCGAGCTGTTCTTC. Full variable domain (outside the CDR3, taken from reference TRBV5-4 and TRBJ2-1): ETGVTQSPTHLIKTRGQQVTLRCSSQSGHNTVSWYQQALGQGPQFIFQYYREEENGRGNFPPRFSGLQFPNYSSELNVNALELDDSALYLCASSLNSELFFGPGTRLTVL.

V gene TRBV30 combines with J gene TRBJ2-5; 7 bases agree with TRBD2. V was pared by 1 base and J by 2 bases, with 10 bases of the junction left unmatched. CDR3 length: 16 residues. CDR1 is GTSNPN, CDR2 SVGIG, per germline (reference sequence). The CDR3 loop is CAWSGALGGKQETQYF. CDR3 bases: TGTGCCTGGAGTGGGGCCCTGGGAGGGAAACAAGAGACCCAGTACTTC.

J is TRBJ1-2 and V is TRBV27, with D maybe TRBD1 (5 bases). The CDR3 length is 15 residues. Germline V lookup: CDR1 MNHEY, CDR2 SMNVEV (reference sequence). The V end lost 6 bases, the J end lost 0 bases, and 14 bases lay between the germline ends. The CDR3 protein is CASSLQVGANYGYTF. The CDR3 DNA follows: TGTGCCAGCAGCTTACAGGTGGGGGCTAACTATGGCTACACCTTC.

The chain couples TRBV6-1 to TRBJ2-5; TRBD1 matches 9 bases. The CDR3 loop spans 14 amino acids. The trim removed 4 bases at V and 5 bases at J, leaving 5 bases unmatched. Germline assignment: CDR1 MNHNS and CDR2 SASEGT. The CDR3 spells CASSVQGAQETQYF. DNA of the CDR3: TGTGCCAGCAGTGTACAGGGGGCACAGGAGACCCAGTACTTC.